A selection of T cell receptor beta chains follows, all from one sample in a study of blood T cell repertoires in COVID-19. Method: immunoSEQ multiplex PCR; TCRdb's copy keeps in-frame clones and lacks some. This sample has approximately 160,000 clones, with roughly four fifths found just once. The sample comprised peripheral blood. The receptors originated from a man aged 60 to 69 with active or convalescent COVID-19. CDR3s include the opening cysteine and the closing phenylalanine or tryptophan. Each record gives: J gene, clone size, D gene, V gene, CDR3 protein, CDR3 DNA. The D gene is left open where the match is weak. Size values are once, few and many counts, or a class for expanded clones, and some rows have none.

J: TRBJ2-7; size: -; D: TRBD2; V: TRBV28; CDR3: CASSQWTSGRVEQYF; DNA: TGTGCCAGCAGTCAGTGGACTAGCGGGAGAGTCGAGCAGTACTTC
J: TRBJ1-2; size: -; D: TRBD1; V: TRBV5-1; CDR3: CASSLDRRGLDGYTF; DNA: TGCGCCAGCAGCTTGGATCGCAGGGGGCTCGATGGCTACACCTTC
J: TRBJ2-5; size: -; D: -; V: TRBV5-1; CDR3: CASSLESGAQETQYF; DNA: TGCGCCAGCAGCTTGGAATCGGGAGCCCAAGAGACCCAGTACTTC
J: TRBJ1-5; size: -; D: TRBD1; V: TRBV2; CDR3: CASISGTGNQPQHF; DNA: TGTGCCAGCATCTCAGGGACAGGCAATCAGCCCCAGCATTTT
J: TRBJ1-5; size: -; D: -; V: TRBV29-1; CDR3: CSGSQGTDQPQHF; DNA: TGCAGCGGAAGTCAGGGGACCGATCAGCCCCAGCATTTT
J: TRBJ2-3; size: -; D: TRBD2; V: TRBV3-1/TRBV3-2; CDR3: CASSQRGRDTDTQYF; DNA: TGTGCCAGCAGCCAACGCGGGAGGGACACAGATACGCAGTATTTT
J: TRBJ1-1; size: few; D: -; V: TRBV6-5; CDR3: CASRGGSQGNTEAFF; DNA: TGTGCCAGCAGGGGGGGAAGTCAGGGGAACACTGAAGCTTTCTTT
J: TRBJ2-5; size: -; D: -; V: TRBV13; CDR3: CASSLGRQGGKETQYF; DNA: TGTGCCAGCAGCTTAGGCCGACAGGGCGGGAAAGAGACCCAGTACTTC
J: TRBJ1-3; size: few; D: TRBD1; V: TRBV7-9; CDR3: CASSLKQGTGNTIYF; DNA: TGTGCCAGCAGCTTAAAACAGGGGACTGGAAACACCATATATTTT
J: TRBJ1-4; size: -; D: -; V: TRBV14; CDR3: CASSEVGTLIGNEKLFF; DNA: TGTGCCAGCAGCGAAGTGGGGACTCTTATCGGGAATGAAAAACTGTTTTTT
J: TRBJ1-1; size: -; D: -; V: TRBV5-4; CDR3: CASSLDRALGTEAFF; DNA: TGTGCCAGCAGCTTGGACAGGGCTTTGGGCACTGAAGCTTTCTTT
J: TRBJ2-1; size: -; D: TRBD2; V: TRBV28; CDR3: CASRLMWTSGRSEQFF; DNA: TGTGCCAGCAGACTTATGTGGACTAGCGGGAGGAGTGAGCAGTTCTTC
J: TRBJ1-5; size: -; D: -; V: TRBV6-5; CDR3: CASSSDTYGYQPQHF; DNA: TGTGCCAGCAGCTCGGACACTTATGGGTATCAGCCCCAGCATTTT
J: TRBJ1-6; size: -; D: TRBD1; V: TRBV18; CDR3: CASSPTQGVRNSPLHF; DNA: TGTGCCAGCTCACCGACCCAGGGGGTGAGGAATTCACCCCTCCACTTT
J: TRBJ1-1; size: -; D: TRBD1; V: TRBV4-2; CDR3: CASSFGQVGTEAFF; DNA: TGTGCCAGCAGCTTCGGACAGGTCGGGACTGAAGCTTTCTTT
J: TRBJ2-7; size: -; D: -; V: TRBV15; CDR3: CATSRDQAREQYF; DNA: TGTGCCACCAGCAGAGATCAAGCTCGGGAGCAGTACTTC
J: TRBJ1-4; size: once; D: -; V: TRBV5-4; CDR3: CASSAGGLGEKLFF; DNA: TGTGCCAGCAGCGCGGGGGGTTTGGGTGAAAAACTGTTTTTT